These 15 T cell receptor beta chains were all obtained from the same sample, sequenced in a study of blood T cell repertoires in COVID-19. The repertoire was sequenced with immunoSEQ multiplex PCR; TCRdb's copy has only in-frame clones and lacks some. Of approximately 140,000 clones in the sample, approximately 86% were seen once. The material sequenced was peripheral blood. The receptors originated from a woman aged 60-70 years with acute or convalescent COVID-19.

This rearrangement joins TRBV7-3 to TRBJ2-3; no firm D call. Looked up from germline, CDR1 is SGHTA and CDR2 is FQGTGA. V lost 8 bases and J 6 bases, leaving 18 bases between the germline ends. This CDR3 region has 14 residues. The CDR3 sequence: CASSNQPGPDTQYF. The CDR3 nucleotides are TGTGCCAGCTCCAATCAACCTGGCCCTGATACGCAGTATTTT.

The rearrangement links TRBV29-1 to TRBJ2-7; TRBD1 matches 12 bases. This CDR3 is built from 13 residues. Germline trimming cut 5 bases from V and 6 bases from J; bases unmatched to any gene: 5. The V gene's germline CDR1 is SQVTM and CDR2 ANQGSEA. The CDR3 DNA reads TGCAGCGTTTGGGACAGGGGGCTCGGCGAGCAGTACTTC. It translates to CSVWDRGLGEQYF.

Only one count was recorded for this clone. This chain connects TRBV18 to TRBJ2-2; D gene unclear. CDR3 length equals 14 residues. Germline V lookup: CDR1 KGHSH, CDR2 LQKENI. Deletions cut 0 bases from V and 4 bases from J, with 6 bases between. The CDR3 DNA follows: TGTGCCAGCTCACCACCGTCCGTCACCGGGGAGCTGTTTTTT. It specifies CASSPPSVTGELFF.

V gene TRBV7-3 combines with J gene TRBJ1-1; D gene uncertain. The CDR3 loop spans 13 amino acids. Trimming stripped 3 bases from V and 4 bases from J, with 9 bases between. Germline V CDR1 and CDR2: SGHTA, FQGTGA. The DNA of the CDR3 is TGTGCCAGCAGCTTGTTCAGTGCCACTGAAGCTTTCTTT. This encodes CASSLFSATEAFF.

CDR3 residues: CASSSPGQGTYNSPLHF. For the CDR3, the DNA is TGTGCCAGCAGTTCCCCGGGACAGGGGACTTATAATTCACCCCTCCACTTT. This sequence joins TRBV27 and TRBJ1-6; TRBD1 agrees at 10 bases. Germline CDR1 is MNHEY and CDR2 is SMNVEV (reference sequence). This CDR3 region has 17 residues. After removal of 4 bases from V and 4 bases from J, the junction contained 7 bases not matched to a gene.

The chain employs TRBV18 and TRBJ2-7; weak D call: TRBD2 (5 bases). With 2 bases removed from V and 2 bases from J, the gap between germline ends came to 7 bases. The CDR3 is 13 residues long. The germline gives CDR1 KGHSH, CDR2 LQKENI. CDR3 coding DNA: TGTGCCAGCTCACCAGGACTCACCTACGAGCAGTACTTC. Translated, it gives CASSPGLTYEQYF.

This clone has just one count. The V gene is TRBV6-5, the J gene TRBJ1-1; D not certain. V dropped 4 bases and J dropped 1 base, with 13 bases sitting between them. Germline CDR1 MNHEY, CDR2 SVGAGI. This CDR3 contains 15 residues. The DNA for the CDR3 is TGTGCCAGCAGTTCCGAGAAGGCAGGGAACACTGAAGCTTTCTTT. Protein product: CASSSEKAGNTEAFF.

The CDR3 sequence is CASRGQGAPYEQYF. CDR3 sequence (DNA): TGTGCCAGTCGCGGACAGGGGGCTCCCTACGAGCAGTACTTC. This chain connects TRBV19 to TRBJ2-7, with 11 bases matching TRBD1. The CDR3 is 14 residues long. With 8 bases clipped from V and 2 bases from J, the junction kept 5 bases outside the gene matches. The germline V gene encodes CDR1 LNHDA and CDR2 SQIVND (reference sequence).

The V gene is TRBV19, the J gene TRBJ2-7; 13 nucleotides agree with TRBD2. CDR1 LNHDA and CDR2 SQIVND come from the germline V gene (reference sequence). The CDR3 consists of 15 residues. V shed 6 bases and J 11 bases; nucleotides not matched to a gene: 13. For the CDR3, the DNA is TGTGCCAGTAGGGGAGGGACTAGCGGGGCCGGGGGAGAGTACTTC. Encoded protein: CASRGGTSGAGGEYF.

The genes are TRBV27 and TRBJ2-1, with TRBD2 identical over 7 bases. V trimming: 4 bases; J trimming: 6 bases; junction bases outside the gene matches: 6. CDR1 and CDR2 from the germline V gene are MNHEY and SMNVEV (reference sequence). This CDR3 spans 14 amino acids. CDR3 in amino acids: CASSWTSNVNEQFF. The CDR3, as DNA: TGTGCCAGCAGTTGGACTAGTAACGTCAATGAGCAGTTCTTC.

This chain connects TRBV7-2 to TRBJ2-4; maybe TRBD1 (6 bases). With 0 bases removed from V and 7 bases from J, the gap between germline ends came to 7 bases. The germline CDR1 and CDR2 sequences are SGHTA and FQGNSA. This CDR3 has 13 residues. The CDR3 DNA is TGTGCCAGCAGCTTAGCGGGACACAACATTCAGTACTTC. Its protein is CASSLAGHNIQYF.

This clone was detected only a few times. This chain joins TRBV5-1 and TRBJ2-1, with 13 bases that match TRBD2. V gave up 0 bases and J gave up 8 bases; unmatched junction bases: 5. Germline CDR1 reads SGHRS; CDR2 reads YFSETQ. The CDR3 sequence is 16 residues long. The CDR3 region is CASSLELAGGFDEQFF. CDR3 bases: TGCGCCAGCAGCTTGGAACTAGCGGGGGGGTTTGATGAGCAGTTCTTC. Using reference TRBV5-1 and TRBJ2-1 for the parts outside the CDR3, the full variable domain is KAGVTQTPRYLIKTRGQQVTLSCSPISGHRSVSWYQQTPGQGLQFLFEYFSETQRNKGNFPGRFSGRQFSNSRSEMNVSTLELGDSALYLCASSLELAGGFDEQFFGPGTRLTVL.

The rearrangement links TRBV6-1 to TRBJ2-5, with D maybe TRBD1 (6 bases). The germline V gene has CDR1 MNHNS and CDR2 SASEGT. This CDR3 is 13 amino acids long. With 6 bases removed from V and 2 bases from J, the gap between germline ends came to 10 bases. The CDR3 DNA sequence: TGTGCCAGCAGACCCACAGGGCAAGAGACCCAGTACTTC. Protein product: CASRPTGQETQYF.

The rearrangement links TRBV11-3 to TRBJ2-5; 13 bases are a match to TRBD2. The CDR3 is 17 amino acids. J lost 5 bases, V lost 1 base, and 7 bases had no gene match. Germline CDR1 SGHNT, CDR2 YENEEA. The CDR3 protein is CASSLGWTSGGLETQYF. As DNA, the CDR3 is TGTGCCAGCAGCTTAGGTTGGACTAGCGGGGGTTTGGAGACCCAGTACTTC.

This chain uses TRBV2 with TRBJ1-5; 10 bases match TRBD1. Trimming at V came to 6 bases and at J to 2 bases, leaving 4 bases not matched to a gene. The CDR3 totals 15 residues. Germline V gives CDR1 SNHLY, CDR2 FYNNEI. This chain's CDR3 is CASRTGTGGNQPQHF. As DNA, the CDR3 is TGTGCCAGCAGAACCGGGACAGGGGGCAATCAGCCCCAGCATTTT.